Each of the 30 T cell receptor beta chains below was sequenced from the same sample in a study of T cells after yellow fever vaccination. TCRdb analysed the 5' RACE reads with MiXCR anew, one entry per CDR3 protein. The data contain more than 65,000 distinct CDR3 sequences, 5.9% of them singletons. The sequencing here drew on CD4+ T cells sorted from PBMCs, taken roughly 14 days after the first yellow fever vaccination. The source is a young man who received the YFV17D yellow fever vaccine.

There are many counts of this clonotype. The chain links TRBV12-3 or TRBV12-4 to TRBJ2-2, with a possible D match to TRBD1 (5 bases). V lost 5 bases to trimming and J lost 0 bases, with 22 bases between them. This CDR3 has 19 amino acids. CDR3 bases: TGTGCCAGCAGTCTCAATACCCGGACACAAAACGCGAACACCGGGGAGCTGTTTTTT. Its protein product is CASSLNTRTQNANTGELFF.

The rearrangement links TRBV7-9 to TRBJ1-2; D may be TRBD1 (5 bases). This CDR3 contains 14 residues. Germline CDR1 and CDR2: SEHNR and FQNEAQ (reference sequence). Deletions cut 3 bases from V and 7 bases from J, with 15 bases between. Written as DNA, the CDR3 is TGTGCCAGCAGCTTCCCCTCAGGGAATGGTGGCTACACCTTC. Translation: CASSFPSGNGGYTF. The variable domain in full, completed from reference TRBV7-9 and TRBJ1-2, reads DTGVSQNPRHKITKRGQNVTFRCDPISEHNRLYWYRQTLGQGPEFLTYFQNEAQLEKSRLLSDRFSAERPKGSFSTLEIQRTEQGDSAMYLCASSFPSGNGGYTFGSGTRLTVV.

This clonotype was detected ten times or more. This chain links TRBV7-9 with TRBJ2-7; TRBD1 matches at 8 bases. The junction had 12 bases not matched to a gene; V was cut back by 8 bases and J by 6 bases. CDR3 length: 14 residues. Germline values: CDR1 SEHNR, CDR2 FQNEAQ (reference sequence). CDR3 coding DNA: TGTGCCAGCGGGGAGCCGGGACAGGCGGTCGAGCAGTACTTC. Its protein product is CASGEPGQAVEQYF. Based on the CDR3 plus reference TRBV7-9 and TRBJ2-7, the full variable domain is DTGVSQNPRHKITKRGQNVTFRCDPISEHNRLYWYRQTLGQGPEFLTYFQNEAQLEKSRLLSDRFSAERPKGSFSTLEIQRTEQGDSAMYLCASGEPGQAVEQYFGPGTRLTVT.

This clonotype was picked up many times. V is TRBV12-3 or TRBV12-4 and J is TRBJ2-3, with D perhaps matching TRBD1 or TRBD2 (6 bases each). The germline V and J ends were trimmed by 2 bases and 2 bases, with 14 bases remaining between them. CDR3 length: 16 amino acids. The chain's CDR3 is CASSLRWGALTDTQYF. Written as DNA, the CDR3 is TGTGCCAGCAGTTTAAGGTGGGGGGCCCTCACAGATACGCAGTATTTT.

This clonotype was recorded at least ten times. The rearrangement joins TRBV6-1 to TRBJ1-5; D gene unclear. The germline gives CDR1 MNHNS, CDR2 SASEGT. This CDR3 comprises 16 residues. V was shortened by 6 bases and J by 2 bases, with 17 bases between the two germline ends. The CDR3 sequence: CASSLEEFGGNQPQHF. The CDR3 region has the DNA TGTGCCAGCAGCCTAGAGGAGTTTGGAGGCAATCAGCCCCAGCATTTT.

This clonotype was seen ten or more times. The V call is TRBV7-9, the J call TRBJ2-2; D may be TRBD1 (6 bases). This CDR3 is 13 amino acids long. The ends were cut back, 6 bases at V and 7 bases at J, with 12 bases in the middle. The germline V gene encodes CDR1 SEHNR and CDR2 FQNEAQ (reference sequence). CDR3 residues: CASRQGWNGELFF. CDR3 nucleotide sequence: TGTGCCAGCAGACAGGGTTGGAACGGGGAGCTGTTTTTT.

The CDR3 nucleotides read TGCGCCAGCAGCAGAAATGTAGCCGGGGAGCTGTTTTTT. This sequence encodes CASSRNVAGELFF. This rearrangement joins TRBV10-1 to TRBJ2-2, with no clear D. The V end lost 6 bases, the J end lost 6 bases, and 11 bases lay between the germline ends. This CDR3 spans 13 amino acids. From germline, CDR1 is WNHNN and CDR2 SYGVQD (reference sequence).

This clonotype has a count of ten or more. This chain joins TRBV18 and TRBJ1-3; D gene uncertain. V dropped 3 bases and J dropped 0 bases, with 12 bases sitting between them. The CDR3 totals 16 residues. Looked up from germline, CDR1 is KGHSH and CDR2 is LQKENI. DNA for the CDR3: TGTGCCAGCTCACCGGGTACAGCGTTCTCTGGAAACACCATATATTTT. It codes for CASSPGTAFSGNTIYF.

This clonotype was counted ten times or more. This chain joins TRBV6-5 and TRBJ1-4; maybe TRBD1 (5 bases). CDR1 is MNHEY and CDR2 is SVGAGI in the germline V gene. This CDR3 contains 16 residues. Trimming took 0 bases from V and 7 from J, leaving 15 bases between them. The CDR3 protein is CASSYSTGALFEKLFF. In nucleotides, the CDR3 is TGTGCCAGCAGTTACTCGACTGGGGCCCTCTTTGAAAAACTGTTTTTT.

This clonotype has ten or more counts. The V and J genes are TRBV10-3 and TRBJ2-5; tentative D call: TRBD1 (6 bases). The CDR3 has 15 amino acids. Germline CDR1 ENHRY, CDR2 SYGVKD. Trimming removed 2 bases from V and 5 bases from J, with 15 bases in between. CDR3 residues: CAISEPDSRGETQYF. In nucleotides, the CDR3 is TGTGCCATCAGTGAGCCGGACAGTAGAGGCGAGACCCAGTACTTC.

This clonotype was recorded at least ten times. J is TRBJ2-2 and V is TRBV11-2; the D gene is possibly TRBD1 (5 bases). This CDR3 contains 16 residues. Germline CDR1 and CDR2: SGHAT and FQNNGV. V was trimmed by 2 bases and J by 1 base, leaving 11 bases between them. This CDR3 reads CASSLIQGLNTGELFF. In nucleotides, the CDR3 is TGTGCCAGCAGCTTAATCCAGGGCCTGAACACCGGGGAGCTGTTTTTT.

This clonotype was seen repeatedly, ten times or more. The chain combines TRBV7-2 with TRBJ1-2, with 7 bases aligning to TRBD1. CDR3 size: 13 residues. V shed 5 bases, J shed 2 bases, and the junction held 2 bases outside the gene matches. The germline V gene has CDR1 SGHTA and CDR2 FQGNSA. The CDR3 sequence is CASSAGQNYGYTF. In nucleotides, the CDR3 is TGTGCCAGCAGCGCGGGACAGAACTATGGCTACACCTTC.

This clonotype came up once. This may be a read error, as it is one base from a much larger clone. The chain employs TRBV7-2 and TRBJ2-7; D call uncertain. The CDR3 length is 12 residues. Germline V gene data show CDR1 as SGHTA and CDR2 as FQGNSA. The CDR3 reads CACSLDNYEQYF. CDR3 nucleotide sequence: TGTGCCTGCAGCTTAGACAACTACGAGCAGTACTTC.

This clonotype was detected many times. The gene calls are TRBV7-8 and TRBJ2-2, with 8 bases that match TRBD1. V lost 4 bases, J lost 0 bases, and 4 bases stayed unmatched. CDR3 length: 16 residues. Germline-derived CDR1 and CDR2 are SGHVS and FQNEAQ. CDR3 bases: TGTGCCAGCAGCTCTCAGGACAGGGCGAACACCGGGGAGCTGTTTTTT. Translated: CASSSQDRANTGELFF.

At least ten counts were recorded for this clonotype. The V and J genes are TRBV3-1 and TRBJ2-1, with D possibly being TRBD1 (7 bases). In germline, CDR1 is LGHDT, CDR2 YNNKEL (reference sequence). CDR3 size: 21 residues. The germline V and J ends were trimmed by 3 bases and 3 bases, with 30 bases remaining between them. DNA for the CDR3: TGTGCCAGCAGCCAGCTTGGGCCGGGACAGAGCCCCGTGGGGGGCTACAATGAGCAGTTCTTC. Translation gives CASSQLGPGQSPVGGYNEQFF.

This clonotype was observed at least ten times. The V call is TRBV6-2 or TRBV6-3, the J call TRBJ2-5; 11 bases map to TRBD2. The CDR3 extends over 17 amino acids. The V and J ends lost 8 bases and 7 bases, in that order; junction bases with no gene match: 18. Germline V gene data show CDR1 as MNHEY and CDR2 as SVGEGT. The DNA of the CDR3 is TGTGCCAGCTTCCCTAGTGGACTAGCGGGCTCAAGAGGGACCCAGTACTTC. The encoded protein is CASFPSGLAGSRGTQYF.

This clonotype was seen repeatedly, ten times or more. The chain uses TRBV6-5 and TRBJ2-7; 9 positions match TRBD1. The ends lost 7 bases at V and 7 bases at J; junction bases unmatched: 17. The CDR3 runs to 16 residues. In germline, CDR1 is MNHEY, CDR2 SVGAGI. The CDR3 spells CASIRRPGQGAGEQYF. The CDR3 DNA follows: TGTGCCAGCATAAGGCGCCCGGGACAGGGAGCGGGAGAGCAGTACTTC.

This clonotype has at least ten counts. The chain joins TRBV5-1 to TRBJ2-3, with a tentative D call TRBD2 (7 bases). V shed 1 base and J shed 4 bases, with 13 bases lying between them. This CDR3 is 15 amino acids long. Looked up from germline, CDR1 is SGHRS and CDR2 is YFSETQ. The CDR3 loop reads CASSLLRGQADTQYF. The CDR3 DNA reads TGCGCCAGCAGCTTGCTGCGGGGGCAGGCAGATACGCAGTATTTT.

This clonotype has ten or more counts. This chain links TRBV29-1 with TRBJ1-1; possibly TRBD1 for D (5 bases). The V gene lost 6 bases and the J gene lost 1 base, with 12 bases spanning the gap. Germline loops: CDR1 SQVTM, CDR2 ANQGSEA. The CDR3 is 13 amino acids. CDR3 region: CSVAWGENTEAFF. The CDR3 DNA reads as TGCAGCGTGGCCTGGGGGGAGAACACTGAAGCTTTCTTT.

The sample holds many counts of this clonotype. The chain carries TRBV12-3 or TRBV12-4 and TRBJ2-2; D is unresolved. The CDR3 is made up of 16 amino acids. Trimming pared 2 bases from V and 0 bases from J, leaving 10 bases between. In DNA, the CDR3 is TGTGCCAGCAGTTTATTATCTACTTCGAACACCGGGGAGCTGTTTTTT. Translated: CASSLLSTSNTGELFF.

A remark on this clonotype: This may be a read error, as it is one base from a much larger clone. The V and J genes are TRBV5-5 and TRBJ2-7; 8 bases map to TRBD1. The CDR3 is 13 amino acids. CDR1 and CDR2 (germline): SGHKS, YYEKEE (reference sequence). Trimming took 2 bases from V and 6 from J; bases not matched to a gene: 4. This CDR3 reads CASSFLGQVEQYV. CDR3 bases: TGTGCCAGCAGCTTTCTGGGACAGGTCGAGCAGTACGTC.

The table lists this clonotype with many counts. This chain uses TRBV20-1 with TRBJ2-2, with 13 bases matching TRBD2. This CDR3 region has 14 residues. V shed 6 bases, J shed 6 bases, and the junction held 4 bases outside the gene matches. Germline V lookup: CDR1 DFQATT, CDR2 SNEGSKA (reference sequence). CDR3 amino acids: CSARTSGGSGELFF. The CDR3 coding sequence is TGCAGTGCCCGGACTAGCGGGGGCTCCGGGGAGCTGTTTTTT.

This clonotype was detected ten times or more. The CDR3 coding sequence is TGTGCCAGCAATCTACAGGGTTACGCCACAGATACGCAGTATTTT. Protein sequence: CASNLQGYATDTQYF. The gene calls are TRBV6-5 and TRBJ2-3, with D tentatively TRBD1 (6 bases). The CDR3 contains 15 residues. Trimming stripped 7 bases from V and 2 bases from J, with 16 bases between. CDR1 is MNHEY and CDR2 is SVGAGI in the germline V gene.

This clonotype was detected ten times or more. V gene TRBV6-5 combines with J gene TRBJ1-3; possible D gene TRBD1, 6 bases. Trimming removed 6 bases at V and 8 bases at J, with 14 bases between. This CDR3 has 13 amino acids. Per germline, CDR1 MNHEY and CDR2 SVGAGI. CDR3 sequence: CASSPTDSYTIYF. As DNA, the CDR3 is TGTGCCAGCAGCCCCACGGACAGCTACACCATATATTTT.

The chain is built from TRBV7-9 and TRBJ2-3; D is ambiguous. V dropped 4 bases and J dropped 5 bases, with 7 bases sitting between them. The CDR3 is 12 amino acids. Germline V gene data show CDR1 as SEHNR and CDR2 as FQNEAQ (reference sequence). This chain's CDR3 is CASSSLEDTQYF. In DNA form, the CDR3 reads TGTGCCAGCAGCTCCTTAGAAGATACGCAGTATTTT.

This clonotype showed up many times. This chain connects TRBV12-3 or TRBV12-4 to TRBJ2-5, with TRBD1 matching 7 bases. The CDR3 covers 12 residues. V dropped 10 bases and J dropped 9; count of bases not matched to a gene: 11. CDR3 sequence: CATTTGTAAQYF. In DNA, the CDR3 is TGTGCCACCACGACAGGGACCGCGGCCCAGTACTTC.

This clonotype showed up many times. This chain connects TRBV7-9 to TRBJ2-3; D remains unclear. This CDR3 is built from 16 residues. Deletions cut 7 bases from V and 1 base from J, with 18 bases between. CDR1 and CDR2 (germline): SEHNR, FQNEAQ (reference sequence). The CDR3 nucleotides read TGTGCCAGCATAAAATACTTGGGATCCGGCACAGATACGCAGTATTTT. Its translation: CASIKYLGSGTDTQYF. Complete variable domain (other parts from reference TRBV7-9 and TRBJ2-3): DTGVSQNPRHKITKRGQNVTFRCDPISEHNRLYWYRQTLGQGPEFLTYFQNEAQLEKSRLLSDRFSAERPKGSFSTLEIQRTEQGDSAMYLCASIKYLGSGTDTQYFGPGTRLTVL.

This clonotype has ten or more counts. The CDR3 protein is CASSQAGQAPLYGYTF. DNA for the CDR3: TGTGCCAGCAGCCAAGCAGGACAGGCACCTTTGTATGGCTACACCTTC. This sequence joins TRBV3-1 and TRBJ1-2; TRBD1 agrees at 7 bases. V shed 1 base, J shed 5 bases, and the junction held 10 bases outside the gene matches. CDR3 length: 16 amino acids. From germline, CDR1 is LGHDT and CDR2 YNNKEL (reference sequence).

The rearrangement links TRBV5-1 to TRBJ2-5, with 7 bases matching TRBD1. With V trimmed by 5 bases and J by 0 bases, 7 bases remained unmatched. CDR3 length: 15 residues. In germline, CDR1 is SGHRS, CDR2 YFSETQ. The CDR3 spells CASSRWGQHQETQYF. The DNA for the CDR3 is TGCGCCAGCAGTAGGTGGGGACAGCACCAAGAGACCCAGTACTTC.

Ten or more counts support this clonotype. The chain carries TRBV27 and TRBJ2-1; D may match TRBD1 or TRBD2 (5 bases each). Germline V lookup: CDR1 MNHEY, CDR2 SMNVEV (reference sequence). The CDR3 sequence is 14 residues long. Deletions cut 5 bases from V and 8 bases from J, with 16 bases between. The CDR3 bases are TGTGCCAGCAGTCTAAGTGGGGGTGGGGATGAGCAGTTCTTC. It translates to CASSLSGGGDEQFF.